The 31 T cell receptor beta chains presented below share a single source sample, sequenced in a study of blood T cell repertoires in COVID-19. TCRdb's table, derived via immunoSEQ multiplex PCR, lists solely in-frame clones and lacks some. The profile shows 150,000 to 200,000 clones, 87% of them singletons. The sequenced sample was peripheral blood. The source is a woman in her seventies with COVID-19, enrolled during active disease.

The chain couples TRBV4-1 to TRBJ2-7; 12 nucleotides line up with TRBD2. V was pared by 1 base and J by 3 bases, with 4 bases of the junction left unmatched. The germline gives CDR1 MGHRA, CDR2 YSYEKL. The length of the CDR3 is 16 residues. CDR3 sequence reads: CASSQGTSGTIYEQYF. The CDR3 DNA reads TGCGCCAGCAGCCAAGGGACTAGCGGGACGATCTACGAGCAGTACTTC.

The chain couples TRBV19 to TRBJ2-5; D is unresolved. The CDR3 has 13 residues. The V end lost 2 bases, the J end lost 1 base, and 5 bases lay between the germline ends. Germline CDR1 is LNHDA and CDR2 is SQIVND (reference sequence). The CDR3 bases are TGTGCCAGTAGTATACAAGCCCAAGAGACCCAGTACTTC. Its protein is CASSIQAQETQYF. The entire variable domain, with the rest obtained from reference TRBV19 and TRBJ2-5, is as follows: DGGITQSPKYLFRKEGQNVTLSCEQNLNHDAMYWYRQDPGQGLRLIYYSQIVNDFQKGDIAEGYSVSREKKESFPLTVTSAQKNPTAFYLCASSIQAQETQYFGPGTRLLVL.

The J gene is TRBJ2-6, the V gene TRBV4-2, with a possible D match to TRBD1 (6 bases). Trimming removed 4 bases at V and 0 bases at J, with 10 bases between. CDR3 length: 16 residues. Germline V gene data show CDR1 as LGHNA and CDR2 as YNFKEQ. CDR3 DNA: TGTGCCAGCAGCCGAGGACAGCCCTCTGGGGCCAACGTCCTGACTTTC. This translates into CASSRGQPSGANVLTF.

Remarks on this clone: The identical CDR3 is also encoded by other nucleotide sequences in the sample. The rearrangement joins TRBV6-4 to TRBJ1-1; TRBD1 agrees at 7 bases. The J segment lost 1 base and the V segment lost 5 bases, leaving 1 base of the junction unmatched. The CDR3 length is 13 residues. Germline V gene sequence: CDR1 MRHNA, CDR2 SNTAGT. DNA of the CDR3: TGTGCCAGCAGTAGGGACAGGAACACTGAAGCTTTCTTT. It is translated as CASSRDRNTEAFF.

This clone appeared a few times. The chain combines TRBV11-3 with TRBJ2-2; D is perhaps TRBD2 (5 bases). There are 15 residues in the CDR3. The V gene lost 2 bases and the J gene lost 5 bases, with 12 bases spanning the gap. CDR1 is SGHNT and CDR2 is YENEEA in the germline V gene. The CDR3 coding sequence is TGTGCCAGCAGCTTATTCGGGGTGGATACCGGGGAGCTGTTTTTT. Translated: CASSLFGVDTGELFF.

This rearrangement joins TRBV27 to TRBJ2-4; D may be TRBD2 (6 bases). Germline assignment: CDR1 MNHEY and CDR2 SMNVEV (reference sequence). Trimming cost V 4 bases and J 0 bases, with 22 bases left between them. This CDR3 spans 19 amino acids. This chain's CDR3 is CASSSFRDSYRRAKNIQYF. CDR3 DNA sequence: TGTGCCAGCAGTTCCTTCCGGGACTCCTATCGGAGAGCCAAAAACATTCAGTACTTC.

The chain links TRBV11-1 to TRBJ2-4; D is ambiguous. Trimming removed 1 base at V and 0 bases at J, with 10 bases between. Germline CDR1 and CDR2: SGHAT and FQDESV (reference sequence). This CDR3 spans 16 amino acids. The CDR3 DNA is TGTGCCAGCAGCTTAGAGGTCGGGTTAGCCAAAAACATTCAGTACTTC. Its translation is CASSLEVGLAKNIQYF. Supplemented by reference TRBV11-1 and TRBJ2-4, the full variable domain reads EAEVAQSPRYKITEKSQAVAFWCDPISGHATLYWYRQILGQGPELLVQFQDESVVDDSQLPKDRFSAERLKGVDSTLKIQPAELGDSAMYLCASSLEVGLAKNIQYFGAGTRLSVL.

CDR3 sequence: CASSGIQGGHTEAFF. The CDR3 region has the DNA TGTGCCAGCAGCGGAATACAGGGTGGTCACACTGAAGCTTTCTTT. This chain uses TRBV9 with TRBJ1-1; TRBD1 might be the D (6 bases). The CDR3 sequence is 15 residues long. Germline CDR1 is SGDLS and CDR2 is YYNGEE. Trimming removed 3 bases at V and 3 bases at J, with 15 bases between.

The chain couples TRBV7-3 to TRBJ2-1; TRBD2 is a possible D gene (6 bases). Trimming cost V 5 bases and J 9 bases, with 17 bases left between them. Per the germline V gene, CDR1 is SGHTA and CDR2 is FQGTGA. The CDR3 is made up of 14 amino acids. The CDR3: CASSPKSTRGEQFF. In nucleotides, the CDR3 is TGTGCCAGCAGCCCAAAATCGACTAGGGGTGAGCAGTTCTTC.

The chain combines TRBV7-3 with TRBJ2-1, with TRBD1 identical over 7 bases. The CDR3 spans 15 residues. The V segment lost 10 bases and the J segment 4 bases; nucleotides outside the gene matches: 13. CDR1 SGHTA and CDR2 FQGTGA come from the germline V gene. Here the CDR3 DNA reads TGTGCCACCACCCCCCGGGACAGCGAATACAATGAGCAGTTCTTC. Its protein is CATTPRDSEYNEQFF.

In DNA form, the CDR3 reads TGTGCCAGCAGCTTGACACAGGGCGATCTCTCACCCCTCCACTTT. The encoded protein is CASSLTQGDLSPLHF. This chain connects TRBV5-8 to TRBJ1-6, with D maybe TRBD1 (6 bases). The germline V gene has CDR1 SGHTS and CDR2 YDEGEE. Trimming left V 1 base short and J 10 bases short, with 15 bases between. This CDR3 comprises 15 residues.

The chain employs TRBV18 and TRBJ1-2; 9 bases map to TRBD1. The germline V gene encodes CDR1 KGHSH and CDR2 LQKENI. The CDR3 is 15 amino acids. The V gene end was trimmed by 4 bases and the J gene end by 7 bases; junction bases not matched to a gene: 10. This CDR3 is CASSQGTGSSGGYTF. The CDR3 DNA follows: TGTGCCAGCTCACAAGGGACAGGGTCATCGGGTGGCTACACCTTC. The entire variable domain, with the rest obtained from reference TRBV18 and TRBJ1-2, is as follows: NAGVMQNPRHLVRRRGQEARLRCSPMKGHSHVYWYRQLPEEGLKFMVYLQKENIIDESGMPKERFSAEFPKEGPSILRIQQVVRGDSAAYFCASSQGTGSSGGYTFGSGTRLTVV.

The CDR3 protein is CASNPPGVQGYTF. CDR3 bases: TGTGCCAGCAATCCGCCAGGGGTACAGGGCTACACCTTC. This chain connects TRBV28 to TRBJ1-2; D may be TRBD1 (6 bases). Germline CDR1 is MDHEN and CDR2 is SYDVKM. The CDR3 is 13 residues long. Trimming pared 7 bases from V and 8 bases from J, leaving 17 bases between.

The sample holds one count of this clone. The chain combines TRBV7-2 with TRBJ2-3; tentatively, D is TRBD1 (5 bases). The CDR3 extends over 14 amino acids. Per germline, CDR1 SGHTA and CDR2 FQGNSA. V lost 0 bases and J lost 5, with 9 bases in between. The CDR3 protein is CASSLARAEDTQYF. CDR3 bases: TGTGCCAGCAGCTTAGCCAGGGCGGAAGATACGCAGTATTTT. The whole variable domain, remainder taken from reference TRBV7-2 and TRBJ2-3, is GAGVSQSPSNKVTEKGKDVELRCDPISGHTALYWYRQSLGQGLEFLIYFQGNSAPDKSGLPSDRFSAERTGGSVSTLTIQRTQQEDSAVYLCASSLARAEDTQYFGPGTRLTVL.

The chain carries TRBV28 and TRBJ2-3; 10 nucleotides match TRBD1. The germline gives CDR1 MDHEN, CDR2 SYDVKM. The V and J ends lost 6 bases and 2 bases, in that order; junction bases with no gene match: 8. CDR3 length equals 16 residues. The CDR3 DNA reads as TGTGCCAGCAGCCAGACCGGGACAGGGGACACAGATACGCAGTATTTT. Translated: CASSQTGTGDTDTQYF.

This chain uses TRBV27 with TRBJ2-7, with a possible D match to TRBD1 (6 bases). Germline V gene lookup returns CDR1 MNHEY and CDR2 SMNVEV (reference sequence). CDR3 size: 14 residues. Trimming took 5 bases from V and 3 from J, leaving 14 bases between them. CDR3 nucleotides: TGTGCCAGCAGTCTCAACAGGGTTAACTACGAGCAGTACTTC. This codes for CASSLNRVNYEQYF.

V gene TRBV30 combines with J gene TRBJ1-1, with 8 nucleotides matching TRBD1. CDR1 and CDR2 (germline): GTSNPN, SVGIG (reference sequence). The CDR3 is 13 residues long. Trimming at V came to 5 bases and at J to 6 bases, leaving 8 bases not matched to a gene. CDR3 DNA sequence: TGTGCCTGGGGGGCGGGACAGGTGGCTGAAGCTTTCTTT. It encodes CAWGAGQVAEAFF.

The CDR3 spells CASSFTDSYEQYF. DNA of the CDR3: TGTGCCAGCAGCTTTACAGACTCCTACGAGCAGTACTTC. The chain couples TRBV7-8 to TRBJ2-7, with D uncertain. The CDR3 extends over 13 amino acids. Trimming removed 3 bases from V and 0 bases from J, with 6 bases in between. Germline CDR1 SGHVS, CDR2 FQNEAQ.

This chain joins TRBV27 and TRBJ1-2; 8 nucleotides line up with TRBD1. The CDR3 totals 14 residues. V dropped 2 bases and J dropped 4; count of bases not matched to a gene: 3. The germline V gene encodes CDR1 MNHEY and CDR2 SMNVEV (reference sequence). This chain's CDR3 is CASSLRTGIYGYTF. CDR3 nucleotides: TGTGCCAGCAGTTTACGGACAGGGATCTATGGCTACACCTTC.

The chain employs TRBV6-5 and TRBJ1-5, with D maybe TRBD1 (6 bases). Per the germline V gene, CDR1 is MNHEY and CDR2 is SVGAGI. Trimming cost V 6 bases and J 6 bases, with 18 bases left between them. This CDR3 comprises 15 residues. The CDR3 sequence: CASSGLAGGGQPQHF. Here the CDR3 DNA reads TGTGCCAGCAGCGGGTTGGCGGGGGGCGGTCAGCCCCAGCATTTT.

CDR3 nucleotide sequence: TGTGCCAGCAGCCCAGTGACAGGGAGTCAGGAGACCCAGTACTTC. As protein: CASSPVTGSQETQYF. This chain links TRBV3-1 (or the pseudogene TRBV3-2) with TRBJ2-5; 7 nucleotides match TRBD1. With 4 bases clipped from V and 5 bases from J, the junction kept 10 bases outside the gene matches. The CDR3 sequence is 15 residues long. Looked up from germline, CDR1 is LGHDT and CDR2 is YNNKEL (reference sequence).

This clone was observed once. V is TRBV6-4 and J is TRBJ1-5, with TRBD1 as a possible D gene (5 bases). Germline V gene data show CDR1 as MRHNA and CDR2 as SNTAGT. The CDR3 runs to 11 residues. The germline V and J ends were trimmed by 9 bases and 7 bases, with 10 bases remaining between them. CDR3 region: CARDIPQPQHF. The CDR3 coding sequence is TGTGCCAGGGACATTCCCCAGCCCCAGCATTTT.

The V and J genes are TRBV20-1 and TRBJ2-5; D call uncertain. V shed 5 bases and J shed 3 bases, with 7 bases lying between them. This CDR3 has 11 amino acids. From germline, CDR1 is DFQATT and CDR2 SNEGSKA (reference sequence). This chain's CDR3 is CSALDEETQYF. CDR3 bases: TGCAGTGCTCTAGATGAAGAGACCCAGTACTTC.

The V call is TRBV28, the J call TRBJ2-5; the D gene is possibly TRBD1 (5 bases). Germline CDR1 MDHEN, CDR2 SYDVKM. Trimming shortened V by 6 bases and J by 2 bases, and 13 bases separated the two germline ends. There are 14 residues in the CDR3. Here the CDR3 reads CASSNSDRQETQYF. The CDR3 DNA is TGTGCCAGCAGCAACTCCGACAGACAAGAGACCCAGTACTTC.

This CDR3 is CASSLMGGAETQYF. In DNA form, the CDR3 reads TGTGCCAGCAGCTTAATGGGGGGTGCGGAGACCCAGTACTTC. The chain uses TRBV7-2 and TRBJ2-5, with D possibly TRBD2 on 6 matching bases. The length of the CDR3 is 14 residues. Between the trimmed V and J ends, which lost 2 bases and 5 bases, there was a span of 12 bases. CDR1 is SGHTA, CDR2 FQGNSA, per germline.

The V and J genes are TRBV19 and TRBJ2-1, with a possible D match to TRBD2 (7 bases). The CDR3 has 16 amino acids. V shed 5 bases and J shed 2 bases, with 16 bases lying between them. The V gene's germline CDR1 is LNHDA and CDR2 SQIVND (reference sequence). The CDR3 here is CASSPERGGPYNEQFF. In DNA, the CDR3 is TGTGCCAGTAGTCCTGAGAGGGGGGGGCCCTACAATGAGCAGTTCTTC. The entire variable domain, with the rest obtained from reference TRBV19 and TRBJ2-1, is as follows: DGGITQSPKYLFRKEGQNVTLSCEQNLNHDAMYWYRQDPGQGLRLIYYSQIVNDFQKGDIAEGYSVSREKKESFPLTVTSAQKNPTAFYLCASSPERGGPYNEQFFGPGTRLTVL.

CDR3: CATGDRVNSPLHF. CDR3 coding DNA: TGTGCCACCGGGGACAGGGTGAACTCACCCCTCCACTTT. This sequence joins TRBV19 and TRBJ1-6; 9 nucleotides agree with TRBD1. V dropped 10 bases and J dropped 10; count of bases not matched to a gene: 8. Germline CDR1 reads LNHDA; CDR2 reads SQIVND (reference sequence). The CDR3 loop spans 13 amino acids.

This chain links TRBV13 with TRBJ1-1; no clear D. The germline V gene has CDR1 PRHDT and CDR2 FYEKMQ (reference sequence). Trimming pared 0 bases from V and 2 bases from J, leaving 19 bases between. The CDR3 contains 18 residues. CDR3 loop: CASSLGLAVPNINTEAFF. The CDR3 DNA reads as TGTGCCAGCAGCTTAGGCTTGGCTGTCCCAAACATCAACACTGAAGCTTTCTTT.

The rearrangement uses TRBV6-5 and TRBJ1-1; no definite D call. The CDR3 runs to 13 residues. In germline, CDR1 is MNHEY, CDR2 SVGAGI. The germline V and J ends were trimmed by 4 bases and 1 base, with 7 bases remaining between them. CDR3 coding DNA: TGTGCCAGCAGTTCGTATCGGAACACTGAAGCTTTCTTT. This gives the protein CASSSYRNTEAFF.

The CDR3 region has the DNA TGTGCCACCACTAGCGAGGGGACCACTGAAGCTTTCTTT. It codes for CATTSEGTTEAFF. The chain links TRBV2 to TRBJ1-1; tentatively, D is TRBD1 (5 bases). The CDR3 contains 13 residues. V shed 10 bases and J shed 4 bases, with 16 bases lying between them. Germline loops: CDR1 SNHLY, CDR2 FYNNEI.

A single count supports this clone. The chain is built from TRBV27 and TRBJ2-4; TRBD1 might be the D (5 bases). This CDR3 is built from 15 residues. Trimming removed 5 bases at V and 4 bases at J, with 15 bases between. The germline gives CDR1 MNHEY, CDR2 SMNVEV (reference sequence). The CDR3 region has the DNA TGTGCCAGCAGTGATGACAGATCTTCGAAAAACATTCAGTACTTC. It is translated as CASSDDRSSKNIQYF.